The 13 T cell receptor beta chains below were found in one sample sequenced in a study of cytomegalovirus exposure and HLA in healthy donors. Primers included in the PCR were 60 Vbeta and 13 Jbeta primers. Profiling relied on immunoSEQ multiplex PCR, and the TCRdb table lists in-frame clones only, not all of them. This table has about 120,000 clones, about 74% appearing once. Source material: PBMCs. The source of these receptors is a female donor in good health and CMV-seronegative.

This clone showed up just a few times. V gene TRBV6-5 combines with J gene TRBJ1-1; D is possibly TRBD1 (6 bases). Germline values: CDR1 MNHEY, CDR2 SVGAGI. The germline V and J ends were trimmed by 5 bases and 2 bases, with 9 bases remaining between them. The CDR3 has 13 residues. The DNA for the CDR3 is TGTGCCAGCAGTCACAGGGTTAACACTGAAGCTTTCTTT. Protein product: CASSHRVNTEAFF.

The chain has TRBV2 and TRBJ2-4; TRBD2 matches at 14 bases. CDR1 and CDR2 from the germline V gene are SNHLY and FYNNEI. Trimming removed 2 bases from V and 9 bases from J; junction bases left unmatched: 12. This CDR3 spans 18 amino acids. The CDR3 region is CASSERLAGGVPYSIQYF. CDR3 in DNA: TGTGCCAGCAGTGAACGACTAGCGGGGGGGGTTCCATACTCCATTCAGTACTTC.

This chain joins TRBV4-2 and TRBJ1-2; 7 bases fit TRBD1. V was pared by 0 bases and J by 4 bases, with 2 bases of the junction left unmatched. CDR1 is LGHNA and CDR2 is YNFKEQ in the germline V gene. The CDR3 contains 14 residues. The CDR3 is CASSQDEGAYGYTF. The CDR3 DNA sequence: TGTGCCAGCAGCCAAGATGAGGGGGCCTATGGCTACACCTTC.

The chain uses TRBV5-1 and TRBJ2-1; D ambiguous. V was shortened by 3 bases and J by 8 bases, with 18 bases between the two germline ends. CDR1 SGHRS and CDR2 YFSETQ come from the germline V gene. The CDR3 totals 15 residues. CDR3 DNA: TGCGCCAGCAGCTACCATTCTCGACGCGGCGATGAGCAGTTCTTC. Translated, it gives CASSYHSRRGDEQFF.

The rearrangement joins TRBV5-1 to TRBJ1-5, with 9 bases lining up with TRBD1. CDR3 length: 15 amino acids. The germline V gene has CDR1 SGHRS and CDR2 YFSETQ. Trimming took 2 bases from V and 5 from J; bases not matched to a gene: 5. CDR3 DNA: TGCGCCAGCAGCTTCGGGGACAGGGAGGATCAGCCCCAGCATTTT. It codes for CASSFGDREDQPQHF.

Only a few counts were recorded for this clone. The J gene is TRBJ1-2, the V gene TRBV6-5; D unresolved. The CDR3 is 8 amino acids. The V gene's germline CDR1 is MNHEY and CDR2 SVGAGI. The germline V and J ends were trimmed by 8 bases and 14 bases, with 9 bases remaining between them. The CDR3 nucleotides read TGTGCCAGCTCCCGGTGGACCTTC. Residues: CASSRWTF.

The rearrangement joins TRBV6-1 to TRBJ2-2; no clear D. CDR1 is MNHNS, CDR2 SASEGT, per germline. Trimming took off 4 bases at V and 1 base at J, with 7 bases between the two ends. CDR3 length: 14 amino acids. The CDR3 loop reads CASSVFRNTGELFF. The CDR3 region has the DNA TGTGCCAGCAGTGTCTTCCGGAACACCGGGGAGCTGTTTTTT.

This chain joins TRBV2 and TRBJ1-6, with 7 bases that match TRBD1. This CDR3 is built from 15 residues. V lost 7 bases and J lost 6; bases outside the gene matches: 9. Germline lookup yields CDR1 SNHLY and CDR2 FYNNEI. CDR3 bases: TGTGCCAGCACCGGACAGGTTCCGCCTAATTCACCCCTCCACTTT. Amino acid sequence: CASTGQVPPNSPLHF.

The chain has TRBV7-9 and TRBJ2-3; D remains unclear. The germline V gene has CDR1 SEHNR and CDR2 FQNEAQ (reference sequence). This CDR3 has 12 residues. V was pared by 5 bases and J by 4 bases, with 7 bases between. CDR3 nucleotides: TGTGCCAGCAGCCCCTCGTCAGATACGCAGTATTTT. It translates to CASSPSSDTQYF.

The CDR3 DNA sequence: TGCGCCAGCAGCCAAGATCCCGGGACTTCCAGGGAGACCCAGTACTTC. This encodes CASSQDPGTSRETQYF. This sequence joins TRBV4-1 and TRBJ2-5, with D tentatively TRBD2 (6 bases). Germline V gene lookup returns CDR1 MGHRA and CDR2 YSYEKL. V shed 0 bases and J shed 5 bases, with 16 bases lying between them. The CDR3 is 16 amino acids.

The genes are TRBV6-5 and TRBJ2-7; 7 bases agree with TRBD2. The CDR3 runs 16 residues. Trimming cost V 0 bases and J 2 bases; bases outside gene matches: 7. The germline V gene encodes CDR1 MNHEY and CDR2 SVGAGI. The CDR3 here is CASSYSSMGTTYEQYF. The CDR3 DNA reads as TGTGCCAGCAGTTACTCCTCGATGGGGACTACCTACGAGCAGTACTTC.

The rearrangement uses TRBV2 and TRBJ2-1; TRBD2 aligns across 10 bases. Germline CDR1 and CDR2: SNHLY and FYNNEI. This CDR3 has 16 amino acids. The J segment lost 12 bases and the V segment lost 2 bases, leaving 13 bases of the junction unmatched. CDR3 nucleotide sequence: TGTGCCAGCAGTGAACGGCTAGCGGGGGATACCTGGGGGCAGTTCTTC. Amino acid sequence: CASSERLAGDTWGQFF.

The DNA for the CDR3 is TGTGCCAGCAGCTCGACAGGGGGCATGAACACTGAAGCTTTCTTT. Its protein is CASSSTGGMNTEAFF. The chain employs TRBV11-2 and TRBJ1-1; 10 positions agree with TRBD1. The CDR3 covers 15 residues. Germline V gene lookup returns CDR1 SGHAT and CDR2 FQNNGV. The junction had 2 bases not matched to a gene; V was cut back by 4 bases and J by 0 bases. Full variable domain (rest looked up from reference TRBV11-2 and TRBJ1-1): EAGVAQSPRYKIIEKRQSVAFWCNPISGHATLYWYQQILGQGPKLLIQFQNNGVVDDSQLPKDRFSAERLKGVDSTLKIQPAKLEDSAVYLCASSSTGGMNTEAFFGQGTRLTVV.